A selection of T cell receptor beta chains follows, all from one sample in a study of blood T cell repertoires in COVID-19. Assay: immunoSEQ multiplex PCR; the TCRdb copy retains only in-frame clones and omits some. This repertoire shows approximately 350,000 clones, roughly 90% found once; its top ten account for approximately 3%. Sequencing was done on a sample of peripheral blood. The receptors derive from a woman aged 25 to 39 with COVID-19, enrolled during active disease. CDR3s include the opening cysteine and the closing phenylalanine or tryptophan. The D gene is left open where the match is weak. Not every row has a clone size; where given, it reads once, few, many or a size class.

>14|.|.|TRBJ1-1|TRBV2
CASSEDGGQLEAFF
TGTGCCAGCAGTGAGGATGGTGGGCAGCTTGAAGCTTTCTTT
>13|.|.|TRBJ1-2|TRBV18
CASSPPEQNGYTF
TGTGCCAGCTCACCACCGGAGCAAAATGGCTACACCTTC
>17|.|TRBD2|TRBJ2-5|TRBV9
CASSVGVAGGPQETQYF
TGTGCCAGCAGCGTAGGAGTTGCGGGGGGACCCCAAGAGACCCAGTACTTC
>15|.|.|TRBJ1-1|TRBV6-5
CASINKATGFTEAFF
TGTGCCAGCATCAACAAGGCAACAGGGTTCACTGAAGCTTTCTTT
>14|.|.|TRBJ1-1|TRBV9
CASSVSIGDTEAFF
TGTGCCAGCAGCGTAAGTATCGGGGACACTGAAGCTTTCTTT
>14|.|.|TRBJ1-6|TRBV5-8
CASIIPGSPPALHF
TGTGCCAGCATTATCCCCGGGTCCCCCCCAGCCCTCCACTTT
>15|.|.|TRBJ1-2|TRBV7-2
CASSLGLREGYGYTF
TGTGCCAGCAGCTTAGGACTCAGGGAGGGCTATGGCTACACCTTC
>13|once|.|TRBJ1-1|TRBV13
CASSLDRDTEAFF
TGTGCCAGCAGCTTAGACCGGGACACTGAAGCTTTCTTT
>16|.|.|TRBJ1-2|TRBV5-4
CASRDWGAGWGYGYTF
TGTGCCAGCAGGGATTGGGGCGCAGGGTGGGGCTATGGCTACACCTTC
>15|.|TRBD1|TRBJ2-1|TRBV28
CASSTPGTGYNEQFF
TGTGCCAGCAGTACCCCCGGGACAGGCTACAATGAGCAGTTCTTC
>13|.|.|TRBJ1-3|TRBV7-9
CASSFGGGNTIYF
TGTGCCAGCAGCTTCGGGGGAGGAAACACCATATATTTT
>13|.|TRBD1|TRBJ2-1|TRBV7-9
CASWGQGSDEQFF
TGTGCCAGCTGGGGACAGGGGAGCGATGAGCAGTTCTTC
>14|.|.|TRBJ1-1|TRBV7-9
CASSLQGGNTEAFF
TGTGCCAGCAGCCTACAGGGTGGGAACACTGAAGCTTTCTTT
>15|.|.|TRBJ1-1|TRBV4-1
CASSQRVDTHTEAFF
TGCGCCAGCAGCCAGAGAGTTGACACTCACACTGAAGCTTTCTTT
>17|.|.|TRBJ1-4|TRBV11-2
CASSLLSGGIANEKLFF
TGTGCCAGCAGCTTATTATCGGGGGGTATAGCTAATGAAAAACTGTTTTTT
>14|.|.|TRBJ1-4|TRBV6-6
CASSYSRRDEKLFF
TGTGCCAGCAGTTACTCGCGCCGGGATGAAAAACTGTTTTTT
>14|once|.|TRBJ2-3|TRBV5-1
CASSSQGGTDTQYF
TGCGCCAGCAGTTCTCAGGGCGGAACAGATACGCAGTATTTT
>18|.|.|TRBJ1-2|TRBV11-2
CASSSPRVYSLKDYGYTF
TGTGCCAGCAGCTCCCCTAGAGTATACTCTCTAAAGGACTATGGCTACACCTTC
>15|.|TRBD1|TRBJ1-2|TRBV11-2
CASSAGTGLNYGYTF
TGTGCCAGCAGCGCCGGGACAGGGCTTAACTATGGCTACACCTTC
>14|.|TRBD2|TRBJ2-5|TRBV6-5
CASRPAGGQETQYF
TGTGCCAGCAGGCCTGCGGGGGGTCAAGAGACCCAGTACTTC
>16|.|TRBD2|TRBJ2-7|TRBV5-1
CASSVGTSGGPYEQYF
TGCGCCAGCAGCGTCGGGACTAGCGGGGGGCCCTACGAGCAGTACTTC
>16|.|.|TRBJ1-3|TRBV11-2
CASSPSARGAGDTIYF
TGTGCCAGCAGCCCGTCAGCCCGGGGGGCGGGGGACACCATATATTTT
>14|.|.|TRBJ2-5|TRBV15
CATSREASSETQYF
TGTGCCACCAGCAGAGAAGCTAGCTCTGAGACCCAGTACTTC
>14|.|.|TRBJ1-2|TRBV5-8
CASSLGHLNYGYTF
TGTGCCAGCAGCTTGGGACACCTTAACTATGGCTACACCTTC
>17|.|TRBD2|TRBJ2-1|TRBV2
CASSYLRSSGGANEQFF
TGTGCCAGCAGCTATCTTCGCTCTAGCGGGGGGGCGAATGAGCAGTTCTTC
>14|few|TRBD1|TRBJ2-5|TRBV2
CASRPGQVQETQYF
TGTGCCAGCAGACCGGGACAGGTTCAAGAGACCCAGTACTTC
>14|.|TRBD1|TRBJ2-7|TRBV5-1
CASSLNGQGNEQYF
TGCGCCAGCAGCTTGAATGGACAGGGTAACGAGCAGTACTTC
>18|.|TRBD1|TRBJ1-6|TRBV4-3
CASLSTGAKSSYNSPLHF
TGCGCCAGCCTATCCACAGGGGCAAAGAGCTCCTATAATTCACCCCTCCACTTT